This T cell receptor beta chain was sequenced in a study of T cell changes during pregnancy in multiple sclerosis. The ends were cut back, 1 base at V and 4 bases at J, with 7 bases in the middle. This CDR3 region has 14 residues. Per the germline V gene, CDR1 is SEHNR and CDR2 is FQNEAQ (reference sequence). This table comes from immunoSEQ multiplex PCR, and its TCRdb copy is limited to in-frame clones, with some not included. Seen here are around 70,000 clones, around nine tenths observed once, and the top ten hold around 2%. The J gene is TRBJ1-4, the V gene TRBV7-9, with unresolved D. The receptor was isolated from a female donor with multiple sclerosis, enrolled in a pregnancy study. The sample here was peripheral blood, taken in the second trimester of pregnancy. CDR3 sequence (DNA): TGTGCCAGCAGCTTAGGGACTCATAATGAAAAACTGTTTTTT. Amino acid sequence: CASSLGTHNEKLFF.